What follows are 15 T cell receptor beta chains derived from one specimen sequenced in a study of T cell repertoires in ileal Crohn's disease. Time point: proximal margin of the surgical specimen (macroscopically non-inflamed). Measured with immunoSEQ multiplex PCR; TCRdb has only the in-frame clones, and not every one. In the table there are 4,000 to 6,000 clones, 80% to 90% of which are singletons. Sequenced sample: ileal tissue. The receptors here all came from an adult with Crohn's disease.

The chain is built from TRBV28 and TRBJ1-4, with TRBD1 matching 7 bases. Trimming removed 6 bases from V and 8 bases from J; junction bases left unmatched: 12. The CDR3 is made up of 15 amino acids. Germline V lookup: CDR1 MDHEN, CDR2 SYDVKM. The CDR3 DNA reads TGTGCCAGCAGAGACAGCCAGGGGGGAGCCGAAAAACTGTTTTTT. Protein product: CASRDSQGGAEKLFF.

This chain connects TRBV7-2 to TRBJ1-3; D is unresolved. V lost 0 bases to trimming and J lost 6 bases, with 3 bases between them. CDR3 length equals 12 residues. CDR1 is SGHTA and CDR2 is FQGNSA in the germline V gene. The CDR3 loop is CASSLAENTIYF. The CDR3 bases are TGTGCCAGCAGCTTAGCTGAAAACACCATATATTTT.

The rearrangement links TRBV7-2 to TRBJ2-7; 13 nucleotides agree with TRBD2. The V gene end was trimmed by 1 base and the J gene end by 4 bases; junction bases not matched to a gene: 4. Per germline, CDR1 SGHTA and CDR2 FQGNSA. The CDR3 is 16 amino acids. The CDR3 loop is CASSLGTSGRQYEQYF. Written as DNA, the CDR3 is TGTGCCAGCAGCTTAGGGACTAGCGGGAGACAGTACGAGCAGTACTTC.

J is TRBJ2-7 and V is TRBV7-2; D perhaps matches TRBD2 (5 bases). The V gene lost 5 bases and the J gene lost 7 bases, with 12 bases spanning the gap. The CDR3 loop spans 12 amino acids. Germline V gene data show CDR1 as SGHTA and CDR2 as FQGNSA. The DNA of the CDR3 is TGTGCCAGCAGCCCCAGTCCGGGGGAGCAGTACTTC. Translating it yields CASSPSPGEQYF.

J is TRBJ2-5 and V is TRBV6-1; no clear D gene. The J call may be wrong; the DNA end is better matched by TRBJ2-7. This CDR3 comprises 12 residues. Germline assignment: CDR1 MNHNS and CDR2 SASEGT. Here the CDR3 reads CASSDTRDEQYF. The CDR3 bases are TGTGCCAGCAGTGATACGCGTGACGAGCAGTACTTC.

The rearrangement uses TRBV7-2 and TRBJ2-7; D gene unclear. Germline V gives CDR1 SGHTA, CDR2 FQGNSA. The CDR3 totals 13 residues. V lost 6 bases and J lost 6, with 15 bases in between. CDR3 in amino acids: CASRLPEHSEQYF. Here the CDR3 DNA reads TGTGCCAGCAGGTTGCCCGAGCACTCCGAGCAGTACTTC.

This sequence joins TRBV5-4 and TRBJ1-2, with D unresolved. This CDR3 spans 12 amino acids. Trimming left V 0 bases short and J 1 base short, with 1 base between. CDR1 and CDR2 from the germline V gene are SGHNT and YYREEE (reference sequence). The CDR3 DNA sequence: TGTGCCAGCAGCTTGGATAACTATGGCTACACCTTC. This encodes CASSLDNYGYTF.

This chain connects TRBV2 to TRBJ2-5; the D is unclear. Per germline, CDR1 SNHLY and CDR2 FYNNEI. The CDR3 sequence is 12 residues long. Deletions cut 8 bases from V and 1 base from J, with 8 bases between. CDR3 DNA sequence: TGTGCCAGCCAGAAGGGCCAAGAGACCCAGTACTTC. It translates to CASQKGQETQYF.

The chain links TRBV5-1 to TRBJ1-1; no definite D call. CDR3 size: 14 residues. Trimming stripped 0 bases from V and 0 bases from J, with 6 bases between. CDR1 SGHRS and CDR2 YFSETQ come from the germline V gene. In DNA, the CDR3 is TGCGCCAGCAGCTTGGCCAAAATGAACACTGAAGCTTTCTTT. Its protein product is CASSLAKMNTEAFF.

The chain recombines TRBV7-6 with TRBJ1-3; no clear D gene. V lost 2 bases and J lost 2, with 7 bases in between. The germline gives CDR1 SGHVS, CDR2 FNYEAQ. The CDR3 contains 14 residues. In DNA, the CDR3 is TGTGCCAGCAGCTTAAGTGGGCCTGGAAACACCATATATTTT. It specifies CASSLSGPGNTIYF.

The rearrangement links TRBV28 to TRBJ1-2, with 8 bases identical to TRBD1. Germline CDR1 reads MDHEN; CDR2 reads SYDVKM. Trimming removed 6 bases from V and 3 bases from J; junction bases left unmatched: 6. The CDR3 length is 14 residues. The CDR3 loop is CASRSGQGYYGYTF. The CDR3 DNA reads TGTGCCAGCAGATCTGGACAGGGCTACTATGGCTACACCTTC.

This rearrangement joins TRBV19 to TRBJ1-2; no clear D gene. The V gene lost 3 bases and the J gene lost 5 bases, with 10 bases spanning the gap. The V gene's germline CDR1 is LNHDA and CDR2 SQIVND (reference sequence). This CDR3 is built from 13 residues. DNA of the CDR3: TGTGCCAGTAGTATGGACGATCGGTATGGCTACACCTTC. Its translation: CASSMDDRYGYTF.

CDR3 sequence reads: CSVGRSKRGSSYNEQFF. The CDR3, as DNA: TGCAGCGTGGGGAGGTCTAAGCGGGGGAGCTCCTACAATGAGCAGTTCTTC. V and J are TRBV29-1 and TRBJ2-1, with 8 nucleotides matching TRBD2. V was pared by 6 bases and J by 0 bases, with 13 bases of the junction left unmatched. From germline, CDR1 is SQVTM and CDR2 ANQGSEA. The CDR3 is 17 amino acids.

This sequence joins TRBV29-1 and TRBJ2-3, with a tentative D call TRBD2 (5 bases). The CDR3 has 14 residues. Germline V CDR1 and CDR2: SQVTM, ANQGSEA. V was clipped by 6 bases and J by 0 bases, with 13 bases between them. CDR3 sequence (DNA): TGCAGCGTAAACGGAGGAATTAGCACAGATACGCAGTATTTT. Translated, it gives CSVNGGISTDTQYF.

The gene calls are TRBV7-3 and TRBJ1-1; TRBD1 is a possible D gene (5 bases). This CDR3 comprises 14 residues. The germline V gene has CDR1 SGHTA and CDR2 FQGTGA. The germline V and J ends were trimmed by 4 bases and 5 bases, with 14 bases remaining between them. CDR3 amino acids: CASSSTTAWTEAFF. CDR3 DNA sequence: TGTGCCAGCAGCTCCACGACAGCCTGGACTGAAGCTTTCTTT. Together with reference TRBV7-3 and TRBJ1-1, the CDR3 gives the full variable domain: GAGVSQTPSNKVTEKGKYVELRCDPISGHTALYWYRQSLGQGPEFLIYFQGTGAADDSGLPNDRFFAVRPEGSVSTLKIQRTERGDSAVYLCASSSTTAWTEAFFGQGTRLTVV.